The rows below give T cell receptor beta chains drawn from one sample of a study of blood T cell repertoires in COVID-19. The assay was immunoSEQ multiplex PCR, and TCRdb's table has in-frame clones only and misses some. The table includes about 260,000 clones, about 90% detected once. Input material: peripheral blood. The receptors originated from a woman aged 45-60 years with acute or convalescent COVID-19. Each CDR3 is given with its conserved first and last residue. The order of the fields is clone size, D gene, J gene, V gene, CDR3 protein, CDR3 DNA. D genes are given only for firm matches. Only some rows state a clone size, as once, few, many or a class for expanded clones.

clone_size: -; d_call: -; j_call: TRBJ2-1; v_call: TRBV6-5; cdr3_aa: CASSYPSGGRNEQFF; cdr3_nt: TGTGCCAGCAGTTACCCGTCCGGAGGGCGAAATGAGCAGTTCTTC
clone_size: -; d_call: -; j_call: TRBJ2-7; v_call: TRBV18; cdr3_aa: CASSPPSPRRYEQYF; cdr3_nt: TGTGCCAGCTCACCACCGTCTCCCAGGAGGTACGAGCAGTACTTC
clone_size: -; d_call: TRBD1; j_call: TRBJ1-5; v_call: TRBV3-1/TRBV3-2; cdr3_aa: CASSQDGTGRNQPQHF; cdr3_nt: TGTGCCAGCAGCCAAGATGGGACAGGCCGCAATCAGCCCCAGCATTTT
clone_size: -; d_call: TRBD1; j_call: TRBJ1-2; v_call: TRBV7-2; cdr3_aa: CASSHQGASGGGGYTF; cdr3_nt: TGTGCCAGCAGCCACCAGGGGGCTAGTGGTGGTGGTGGCTACACCTTC
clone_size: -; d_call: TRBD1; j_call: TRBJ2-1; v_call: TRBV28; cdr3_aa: CASSSDRGQFYEQFF; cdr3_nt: TGTGCCAGCAGTTCGGACAGGGGACAATTTTATGAGCAGTTCTTC
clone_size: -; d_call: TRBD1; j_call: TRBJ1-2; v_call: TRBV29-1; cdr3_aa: CSVGAGTGLSYGYTF; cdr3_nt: TGCAGCGTTGGTGCCGGGACAGGGCTTTCCTATGGCTACACCTTC
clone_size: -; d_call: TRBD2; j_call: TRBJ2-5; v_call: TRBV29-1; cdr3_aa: CSAIPLTSGSGGTQYF; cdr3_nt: TGCAGCGCCATACCTTTAACTAGCGGGAGTGGAGGGACCCAGTACTTC
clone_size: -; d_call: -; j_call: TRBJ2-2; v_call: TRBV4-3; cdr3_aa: CASSQSQGYTGELFF; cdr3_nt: TGCGCCAGCAGCCAATCTCAGGGGTACACCGGGGAGCTGTTTTTT
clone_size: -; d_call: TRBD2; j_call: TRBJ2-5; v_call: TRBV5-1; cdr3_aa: CASTLGLAGQETQYF; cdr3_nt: TGCGCCAGCACCCTCGGACTAGCGGGTCAAGAGACCCAGTACTTC
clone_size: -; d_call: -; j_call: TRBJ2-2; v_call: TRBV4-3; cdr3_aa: CASSQDRTGELFF; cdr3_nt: TGCGCCAGCAGCCAAGATCGTACCGGGGAGCTGTTTTTT
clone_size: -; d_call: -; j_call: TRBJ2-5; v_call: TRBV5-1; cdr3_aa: CASSFGAQETQYF; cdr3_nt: TGCGCCAGCAGCTTTGGAGCCCAAGAGACCCAGTACTTC
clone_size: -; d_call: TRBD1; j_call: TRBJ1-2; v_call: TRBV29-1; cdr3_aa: CSVEDGSGTGHYGYTF; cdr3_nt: TGCAGCGTTGAAGATGGTTCCGGGACAGGGCACTATGGCTACACCTTC
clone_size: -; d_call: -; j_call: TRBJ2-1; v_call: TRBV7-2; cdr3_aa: CASSLESLNEQFF; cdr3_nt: TGTGCCAGCAGCTTAGAGAGCTTGAATGAGCAGTTCTTC
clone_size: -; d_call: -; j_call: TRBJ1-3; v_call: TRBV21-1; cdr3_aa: CASSKSWRDRGHLDCSGNTIYF; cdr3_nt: TGTGCCAGCAGCAAATCCTGGAGAGACAGGGGGCATTTGGACTGCTCTGGAAACACCATATATTTT
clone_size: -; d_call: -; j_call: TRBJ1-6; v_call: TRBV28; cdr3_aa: CASSLLNSPLHF; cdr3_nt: TGTGCCAGCAGTCTCCTAAATTCACCCCTCCACTTT
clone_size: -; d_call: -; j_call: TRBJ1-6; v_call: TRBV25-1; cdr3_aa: CASSASTGLFGSPLHF; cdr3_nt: TGTGCCAGCAGTGCTTCGACAGGTTTATTCGGTTCACCCCTCCACTTT
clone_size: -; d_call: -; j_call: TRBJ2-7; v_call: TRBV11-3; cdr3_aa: CASSSTVNEQYF; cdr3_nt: TGTGCCAGCAGCTCGACAGTGAACGAGCAGTACTTC
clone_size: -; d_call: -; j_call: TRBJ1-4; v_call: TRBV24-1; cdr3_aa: CATSEPDSEKLFF; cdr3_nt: TGTGCCACCAGTGAACCGGACAGTGAAAAACTGTTTTTT
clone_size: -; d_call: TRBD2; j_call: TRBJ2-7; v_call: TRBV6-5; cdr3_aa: CASSYTSGRAYEQYF; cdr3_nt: TGTGCCAGCAGTTACACTAGCGGGAGGGCCTACGAGCAGTACTTC
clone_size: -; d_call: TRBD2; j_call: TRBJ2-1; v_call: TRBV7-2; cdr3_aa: CASRKGGTSGIDEQFF; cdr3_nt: TGTGCCAGCAGAAAGGGGGGGACTAGCGGGATCGATGAGCAGTTCTTC
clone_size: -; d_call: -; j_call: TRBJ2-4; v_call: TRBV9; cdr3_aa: CASSDTRRGDIQYF; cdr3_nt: TGTGCCAGCAGCGACACGCGGCGAGGAGACATTCAGTACTTC
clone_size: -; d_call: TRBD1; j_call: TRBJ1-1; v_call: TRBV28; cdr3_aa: CASSSPDREHEAFF; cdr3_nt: TGTGCCAGCAGTTCTCCGGACAGGGAACATGAAGCTTTCTTT
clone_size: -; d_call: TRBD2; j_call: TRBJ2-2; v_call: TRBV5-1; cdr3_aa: CASSSYLAGLTGELFF; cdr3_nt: TGCGCCAGCAGCTCCTATCTAGCGGGGCTCACCGGGGAGCTGTTTTTT
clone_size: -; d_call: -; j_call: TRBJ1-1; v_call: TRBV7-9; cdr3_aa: CASSLNRNTEAFF; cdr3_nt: TGTGCCAGCAGCCTCAACAGGAACACTGAAGCTTTCTTT
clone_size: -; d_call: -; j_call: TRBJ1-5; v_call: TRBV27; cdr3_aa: CASSWVQLSNQPQHF; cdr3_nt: TGTGCCAGCAGTTGGGTACAGCTCAGCAATCAGCCCCAGCATTTT
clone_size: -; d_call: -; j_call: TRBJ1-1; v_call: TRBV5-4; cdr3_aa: CASSSEVGDTEAFF; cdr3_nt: TGTGCCAGCAGCTCGGAGGTTGGGGACACTGAAGCTTTCTTT
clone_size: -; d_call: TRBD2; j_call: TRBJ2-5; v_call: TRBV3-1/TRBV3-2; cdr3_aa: CASSQAGGQETQYF; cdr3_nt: TGTGCCAGCAGCCAAGCGGGAGGACAAGAGACCCAGTACTTC
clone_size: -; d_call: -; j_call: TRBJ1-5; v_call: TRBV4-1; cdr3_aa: CASSQEGGAANQPQHF; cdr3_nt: TGCGCCAGCAGCCAAGAGGGAGGGGCGGCTAATCAGCCCCAGCATTTT
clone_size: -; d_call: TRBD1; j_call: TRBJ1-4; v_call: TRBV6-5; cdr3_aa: CASSSDRGDEKLFF; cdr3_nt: TGTGCCAGCAGCTCTGACAGGGGGGACGAAAAACTGTTTTTT
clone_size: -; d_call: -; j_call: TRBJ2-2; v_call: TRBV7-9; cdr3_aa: CATLSIRAGHTGELFF; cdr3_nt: TGTGCCACTCTCTCGATCCGGGCGGGTCACACCGGGGAGCTGTTTTTT
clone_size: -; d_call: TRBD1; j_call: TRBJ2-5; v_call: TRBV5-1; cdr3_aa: CASSKGQAQETQYF; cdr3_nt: TGCGCCAGCAGCAAGGGACAGGCCCAAGAGACCCAGTACTTC
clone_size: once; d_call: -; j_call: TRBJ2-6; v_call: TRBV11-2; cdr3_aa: CASSPPSGMSGANVLTF; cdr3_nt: TGTGCCAGCAGTCCTCCGTCAGGAATGTCTGGGGCCAACGTCCTGACTTTC
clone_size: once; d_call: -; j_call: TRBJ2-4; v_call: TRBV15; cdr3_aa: CATSREIRDIQYF; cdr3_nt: TGTGCCACCAGCAGAGAGATCCGGGACATTCAGTACTTC
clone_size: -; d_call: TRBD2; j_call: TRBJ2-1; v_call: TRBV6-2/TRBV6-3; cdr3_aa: CASSYSLAPSGGSSYNEQFF; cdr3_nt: TGTGCCAGCAGTTACTCGTTGGCCCCTAGCGGGGGAAGCTCCTACAATGAGCAGTTCTTC
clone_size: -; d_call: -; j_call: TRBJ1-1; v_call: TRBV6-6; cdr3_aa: CASSYLQVNTEAFF; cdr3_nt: TGTGCCAGCAGTTACTTACAGGTGAACACTGAAGCTTTCTTT
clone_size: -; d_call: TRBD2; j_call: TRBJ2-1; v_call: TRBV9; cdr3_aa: CASSVAVAGNNEQFF; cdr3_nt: TGTGCCAGCAGCGTAGCGGTAGCGGGGAACAATGAGCAGTTCTTC
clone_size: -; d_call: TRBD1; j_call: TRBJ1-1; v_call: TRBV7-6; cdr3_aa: CASSLGGAGGNTEAFF; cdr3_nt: TGTGCCAGCAGCTTAGGGGGGGCAGGGGGGAACACTGAAGCTTTCTTT
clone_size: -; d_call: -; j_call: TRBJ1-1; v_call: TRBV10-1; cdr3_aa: CASSELGCGGEENTEAFF; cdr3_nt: TGCGCCAGCAGTGAGTTGGGGTGCGGGGGCGAAGAAAACACTGAAGCTTTCTTT
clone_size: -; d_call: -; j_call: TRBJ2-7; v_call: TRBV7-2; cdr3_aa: CASSIQTSSYEQYF; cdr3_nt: TGTGCCAGCAGCATTCAGACTAGCTCCTACGAGCAGTACTTC
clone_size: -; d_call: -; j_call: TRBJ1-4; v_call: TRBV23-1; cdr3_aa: CASSQSGPTPGELFF; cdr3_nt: TGCGCCAGCAGTCAATCTGGCCCCACCCCGGGGGAACTGTTTTTT
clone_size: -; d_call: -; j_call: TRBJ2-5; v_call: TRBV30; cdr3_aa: CAWSPSRLETQYF; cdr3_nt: TGTGCCTGGAGTCCTTCTCGGTTGGAGACCCAGTACTTC
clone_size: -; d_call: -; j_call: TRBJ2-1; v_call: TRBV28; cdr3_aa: CASSTAPLGNEQFF; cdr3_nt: TGTGCCAGCAGTACAGCACCGCTGGGCAATGAGCAGTTCTTC
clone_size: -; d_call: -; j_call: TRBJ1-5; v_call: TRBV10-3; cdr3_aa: CAISVEGGRQPQHF; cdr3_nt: TGTGCCATCAGTGTTGAGGGAGGTCGGCAGCCCCAGCATTTT
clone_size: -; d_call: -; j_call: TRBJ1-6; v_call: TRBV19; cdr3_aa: CASNAGSSNSPLHF; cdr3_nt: TGTGCCAGTAACGCGGGCAGCTCGAATTCACCCCTCCACTTT
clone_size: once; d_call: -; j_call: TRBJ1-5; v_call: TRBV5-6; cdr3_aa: CASSRDISNQPQHF; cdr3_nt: TGTGCCAGCAGCAGGGACATTAGCAATCAGCCCCAGCATTTT
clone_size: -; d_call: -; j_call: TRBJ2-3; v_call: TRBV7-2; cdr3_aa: CASSLAGFREPPDTQYF; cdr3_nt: TGTGCCAGCAGCTTAGCCGGTTTCCGGGAACCCCCGGATACGCAGTATTTT
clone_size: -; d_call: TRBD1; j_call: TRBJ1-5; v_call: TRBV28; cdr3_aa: CASSNTGTVNQPQHF; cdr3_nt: TGTGCCAGCAGCAATACCGGGACAGTCAATCAGCCCCAGCATTTT
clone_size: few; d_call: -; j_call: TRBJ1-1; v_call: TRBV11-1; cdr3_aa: CASTRMNTEAFF; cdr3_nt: TGTGCCAGCACTAGGATGAACACTGAAGCTTTCTTT
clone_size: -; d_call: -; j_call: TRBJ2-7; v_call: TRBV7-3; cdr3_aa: CASSPDAQGIYEQYF; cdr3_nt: TGTGCCAGCAGCCCAGACGCTCAGGGAATCTACGAGCAGTACTTC
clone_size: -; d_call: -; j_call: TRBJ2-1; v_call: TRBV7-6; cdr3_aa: CASSFRGNNEQFF; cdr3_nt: TGTGCCAGCAGCTTCAGGGGCAACAATGAGCAGTTCTTC